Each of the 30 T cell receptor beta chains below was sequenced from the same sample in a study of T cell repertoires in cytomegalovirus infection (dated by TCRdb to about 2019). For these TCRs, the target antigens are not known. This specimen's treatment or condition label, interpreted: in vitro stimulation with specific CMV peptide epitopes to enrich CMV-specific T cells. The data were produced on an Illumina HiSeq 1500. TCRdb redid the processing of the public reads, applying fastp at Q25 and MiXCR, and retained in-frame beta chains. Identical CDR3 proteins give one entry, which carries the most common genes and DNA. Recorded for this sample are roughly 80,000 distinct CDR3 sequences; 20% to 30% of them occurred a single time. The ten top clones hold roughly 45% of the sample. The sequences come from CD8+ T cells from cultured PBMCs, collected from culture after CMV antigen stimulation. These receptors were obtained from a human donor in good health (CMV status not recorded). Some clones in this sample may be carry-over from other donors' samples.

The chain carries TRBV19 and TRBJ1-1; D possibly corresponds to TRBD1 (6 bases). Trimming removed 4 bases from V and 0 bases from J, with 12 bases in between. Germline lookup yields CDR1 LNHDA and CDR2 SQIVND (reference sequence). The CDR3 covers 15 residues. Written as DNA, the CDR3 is TGTGCCAGTAGTACCAGGGGACCCATGAACACTGAAGCTTTCTTT. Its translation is CASSTRGPMNTEAFF.

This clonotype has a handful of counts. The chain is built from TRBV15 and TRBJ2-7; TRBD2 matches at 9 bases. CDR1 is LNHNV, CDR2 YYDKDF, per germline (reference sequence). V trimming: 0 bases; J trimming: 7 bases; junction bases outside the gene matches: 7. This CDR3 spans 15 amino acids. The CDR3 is CATSRDLGLAREQYF. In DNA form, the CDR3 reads TGTGCCACCAGCAGAGATTTAGGACTAGCGAGGGAGCAGTACTTC.

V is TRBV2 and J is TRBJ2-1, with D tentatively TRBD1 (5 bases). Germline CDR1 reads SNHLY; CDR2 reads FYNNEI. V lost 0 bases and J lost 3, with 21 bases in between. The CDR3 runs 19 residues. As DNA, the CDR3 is TGTGCCAGCAGTGAAGCGCTTCGTGTGCAGGGAAGGTACTACAATGAGCAGTTCTTC. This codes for CASSEALRVQGRYYNEQFF. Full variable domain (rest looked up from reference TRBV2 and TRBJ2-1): EPEVTQTPSHQVTQMGQEVILRCVPISNHLYFYWYRQILGQKVEFLVSFYNNEISEKSEIFDDQFSVERPDGSNFTLKIRSTKLEDSAMYFCASSEALRVQGRYYNEQFFGPGTRLTVL.

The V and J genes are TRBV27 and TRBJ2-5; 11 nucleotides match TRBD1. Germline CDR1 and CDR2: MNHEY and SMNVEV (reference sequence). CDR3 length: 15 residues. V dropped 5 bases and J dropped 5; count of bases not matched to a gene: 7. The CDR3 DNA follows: TGTGCCAGCAGTCTGAGGACAGGGGGCGCGGAGACCCAGTACTTC. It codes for CASSLRTGGAETQYF.

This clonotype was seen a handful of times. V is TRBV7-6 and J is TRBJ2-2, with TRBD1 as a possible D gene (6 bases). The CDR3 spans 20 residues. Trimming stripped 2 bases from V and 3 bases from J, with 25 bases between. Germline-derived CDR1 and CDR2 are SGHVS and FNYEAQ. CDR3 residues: CASSLSFGRGSERDTGELFF. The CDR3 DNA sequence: TGTGCCAGCAGCTTAAGTTTCGGCAGGGGTAGTGAGAGGGACACCGGGGAGCTGTTTTTT. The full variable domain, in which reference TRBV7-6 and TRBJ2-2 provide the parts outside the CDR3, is GAGVSQSPRYKVTKRGQDVALRCDPISGHVSLYWYRQALGQGPEFLTYFNYEAQQDKSGLPNDRFSAERPEGSISTLTIQRTEQRDSAMYRCASSLSFGRGSERDTGELFFGEGSRLTVL.

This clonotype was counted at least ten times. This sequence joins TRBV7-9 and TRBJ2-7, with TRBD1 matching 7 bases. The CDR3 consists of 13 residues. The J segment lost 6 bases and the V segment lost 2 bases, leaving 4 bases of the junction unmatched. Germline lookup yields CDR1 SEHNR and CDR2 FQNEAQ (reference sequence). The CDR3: CASSLRTGGEQYF. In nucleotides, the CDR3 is TGTGCCAGCAGCTTAAGGACAGGAGGCGAGCAGTACTTC.

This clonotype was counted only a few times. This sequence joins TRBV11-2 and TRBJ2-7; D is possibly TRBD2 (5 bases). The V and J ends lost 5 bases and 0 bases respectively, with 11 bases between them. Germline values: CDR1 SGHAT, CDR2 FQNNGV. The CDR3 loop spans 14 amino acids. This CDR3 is CASSPRSGSYEQYF. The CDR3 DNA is TGTGCCAGCAGCCCCCGGAGCGGCTCCTACGAGCAGTACTTC.

CDR3 region: CASSRASTDTQYF. The CDR3 coding sequence is TGTGCCAGCAGCCGAGCTAGCACAGATACGCAGTATTTT. This chain connects TRBV5-6 to TRBJ2-3; no clear D. In germline, CDR1 is SGHDT, CDR2 YYEEEE. The V and J ends lost 4 bases and 0 bases respectively, with 6 bases between them. This CDR3 has 13 amino acids.

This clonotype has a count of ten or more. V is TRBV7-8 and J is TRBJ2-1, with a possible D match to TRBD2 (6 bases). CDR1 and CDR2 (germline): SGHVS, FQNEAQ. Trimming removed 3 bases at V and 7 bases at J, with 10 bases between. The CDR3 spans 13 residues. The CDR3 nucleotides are TGTGCCAGCAGCTTTCTCCGGGGGAATGAGCAGTTCTTC. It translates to CASSFLRGNEQFF.

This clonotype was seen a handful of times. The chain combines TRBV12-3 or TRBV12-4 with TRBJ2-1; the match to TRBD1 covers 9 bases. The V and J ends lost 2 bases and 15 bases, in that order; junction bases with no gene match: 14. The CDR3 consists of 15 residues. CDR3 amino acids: CASSLPGQGILRRFF. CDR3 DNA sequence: TGTGCCAGCAGTTTACCGGGACAGGGCATACTAAGGCGGTTCTTC.

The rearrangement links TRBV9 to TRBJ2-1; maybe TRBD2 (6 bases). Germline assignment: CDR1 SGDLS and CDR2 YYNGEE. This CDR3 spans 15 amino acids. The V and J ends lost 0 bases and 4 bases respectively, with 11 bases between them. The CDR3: CASSVDGGDYNEQFF. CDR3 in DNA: TGTGCCAGCAGCGTAGACGGGGGAGATTACAATGAGCAGTTCTTC.

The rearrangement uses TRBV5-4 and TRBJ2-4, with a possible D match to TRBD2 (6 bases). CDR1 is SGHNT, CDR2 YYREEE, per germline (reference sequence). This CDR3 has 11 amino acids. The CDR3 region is CAQLLGSIQYF. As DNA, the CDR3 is TGTGCTCAACTACTCGGGAGCATTCAGTACTTC.

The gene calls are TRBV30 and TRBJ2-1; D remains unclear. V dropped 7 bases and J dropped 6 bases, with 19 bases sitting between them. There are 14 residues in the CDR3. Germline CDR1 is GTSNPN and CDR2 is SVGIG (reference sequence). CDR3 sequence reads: CASATLIPSNEQFF. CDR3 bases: TGTGCCTCCGCTACCCTCATCCCCTCCAATGAGCAGTTCTTC.

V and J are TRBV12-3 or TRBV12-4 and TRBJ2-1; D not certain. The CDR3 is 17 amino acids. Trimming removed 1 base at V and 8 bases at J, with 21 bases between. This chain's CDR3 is CASSLGLLGSNTDEQFF. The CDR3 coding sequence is TGTGCCAGCAGTTTAGGACTCCTCGGTTCCAACACGGATGAGCAGTTCTTC.

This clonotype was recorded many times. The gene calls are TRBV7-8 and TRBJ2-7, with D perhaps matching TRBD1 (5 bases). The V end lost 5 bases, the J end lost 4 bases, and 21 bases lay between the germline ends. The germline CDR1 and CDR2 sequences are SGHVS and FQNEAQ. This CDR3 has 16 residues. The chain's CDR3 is CASSPSGAPRVYEQYF. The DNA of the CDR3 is TGTGCCAGCAGCCCCTCTGGGGCTCCGCGAGTTTACGAGCAGTACTTC.

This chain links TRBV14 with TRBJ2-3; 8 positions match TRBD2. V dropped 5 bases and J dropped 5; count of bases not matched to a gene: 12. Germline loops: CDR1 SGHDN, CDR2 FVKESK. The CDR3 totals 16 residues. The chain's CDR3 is CASSFRSGTREDTQYF. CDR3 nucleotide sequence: TGTGCCAGCAGCTTCCGATCCGGGACTAGGGAAGATACGCAGTATTTT.

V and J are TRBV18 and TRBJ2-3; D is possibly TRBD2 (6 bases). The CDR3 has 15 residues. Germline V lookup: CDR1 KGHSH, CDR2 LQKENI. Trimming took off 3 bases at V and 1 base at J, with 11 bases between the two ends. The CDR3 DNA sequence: TGTGCCAGCTCACCCGTAATAGCGGGCACAGATACGCAGTATTTT. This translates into CASSPVIAGTDTQYF.

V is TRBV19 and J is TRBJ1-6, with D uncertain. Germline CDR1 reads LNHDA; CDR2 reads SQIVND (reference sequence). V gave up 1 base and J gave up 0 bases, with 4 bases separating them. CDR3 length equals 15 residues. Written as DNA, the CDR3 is TGTGCCAGTAGTATAGGGAGCTCCTATAATTCACCCCTCCACTTT. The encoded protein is CASSIGSSYNSPLHF. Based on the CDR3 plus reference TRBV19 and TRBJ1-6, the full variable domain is DGGITQSPKYLFRKEGQNVTLSCEQNLNHDAMYWYRQDPGQGLRLIYYSQIVNDFQKGDIAEGYSVSREKKESFPLTVTSAQKNPTAFYLCASSIGSSYNSPLHFGNGTRLTVT.

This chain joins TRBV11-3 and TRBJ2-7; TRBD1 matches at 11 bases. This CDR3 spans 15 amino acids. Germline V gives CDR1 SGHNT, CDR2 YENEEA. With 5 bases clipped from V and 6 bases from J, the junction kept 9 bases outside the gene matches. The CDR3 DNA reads TGTGCCAGCAGCGAAGGAACCGGGACAGGGGGCGAGCAGTACTTC. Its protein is CASSEGTGTGGEQYF.

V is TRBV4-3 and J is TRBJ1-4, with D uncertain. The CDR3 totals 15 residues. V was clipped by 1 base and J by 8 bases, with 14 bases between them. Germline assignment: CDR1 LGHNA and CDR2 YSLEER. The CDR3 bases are TGCGCCAGCAGCCAAGGTCGGGTAAACGGCGAAAAACTGTTTTTT. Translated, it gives CASSQGRVNGEKLFF.

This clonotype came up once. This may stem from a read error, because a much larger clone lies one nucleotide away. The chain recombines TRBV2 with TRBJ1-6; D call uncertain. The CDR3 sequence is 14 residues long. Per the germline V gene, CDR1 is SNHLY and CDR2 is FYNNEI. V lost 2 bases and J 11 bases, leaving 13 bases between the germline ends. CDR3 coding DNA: TGTGCCAGCAGTGAAACAGCCATGGTGACACCCCTCCACTTT. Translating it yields CASSETAMVTPLHF.

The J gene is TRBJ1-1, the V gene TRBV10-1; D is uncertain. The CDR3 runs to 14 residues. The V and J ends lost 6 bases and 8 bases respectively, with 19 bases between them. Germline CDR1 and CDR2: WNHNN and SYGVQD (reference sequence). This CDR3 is CASSQPGITEEAFF. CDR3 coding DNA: TGCGCCAGCAGCCAACCTGGGATTACGGAAGAAGCTTTCTTT.

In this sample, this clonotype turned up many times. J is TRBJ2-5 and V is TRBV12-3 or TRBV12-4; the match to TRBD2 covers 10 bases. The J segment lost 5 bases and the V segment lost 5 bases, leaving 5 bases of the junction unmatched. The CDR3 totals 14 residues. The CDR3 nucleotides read TGTGCCAGCAGTCAGCGGGAGGGCCTGGAGACCCAGTACTTC. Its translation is CASSQREGLETQYF.

CDR3 sequence (DNA): TGTGCCCGACAGTACAGGAGATCAACAGATACGCAGTATTTT. Translated: CARQYRRSTDTQYF. The chain is built from TRBV6-1 and TRBJ2-3; TRBD1 is a possible D gene (5 bases). The CDR3 runs 14 residues. V was cut by 11 bases and J by 3 bases, with 18 bases left in between. Germline V gene sequence: CDR1 MNHNS, CDR2 SASEGT.

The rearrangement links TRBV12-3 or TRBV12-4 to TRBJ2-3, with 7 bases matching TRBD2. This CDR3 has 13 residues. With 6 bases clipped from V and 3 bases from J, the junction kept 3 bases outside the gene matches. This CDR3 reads CASRGGVTDTQYF. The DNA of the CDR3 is TGTGCCAGCAGGGGGGGGGTGACAGATACGCAGTATTTT.

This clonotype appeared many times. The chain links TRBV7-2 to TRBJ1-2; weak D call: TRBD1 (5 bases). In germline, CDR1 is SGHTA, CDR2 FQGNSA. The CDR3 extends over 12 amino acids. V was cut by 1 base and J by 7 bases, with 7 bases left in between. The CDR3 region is CASSLGGVGYTF. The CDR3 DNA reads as TGTGCCAGCAGCTTAGGGGGGGTTGGCTACACCTTC.

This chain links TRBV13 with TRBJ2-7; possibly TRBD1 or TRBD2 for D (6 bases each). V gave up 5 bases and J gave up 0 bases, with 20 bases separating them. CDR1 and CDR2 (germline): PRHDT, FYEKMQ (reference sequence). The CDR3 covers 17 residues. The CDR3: CASSPRRAGVNSYEQYF. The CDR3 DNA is TGTGCCAGCAGCCCTAGGAGGGCAGGGGTGAACTCCTACGAGCAGTACTTC.

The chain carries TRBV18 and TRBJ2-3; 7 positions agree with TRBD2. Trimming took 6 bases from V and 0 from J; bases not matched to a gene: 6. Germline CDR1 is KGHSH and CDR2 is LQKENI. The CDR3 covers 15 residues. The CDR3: CASSLAEYSTDTQYF. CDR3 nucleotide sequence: TGTGCCAGCTCCCTAGCGGAGTATAGCACAGATACGCAGTATTTT.

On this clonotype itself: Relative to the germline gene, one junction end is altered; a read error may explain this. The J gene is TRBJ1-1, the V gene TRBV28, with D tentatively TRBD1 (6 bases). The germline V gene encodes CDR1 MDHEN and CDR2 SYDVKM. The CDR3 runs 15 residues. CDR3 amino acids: CVSSPWGAQDTEAFF. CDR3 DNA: TGTGTCAGCAGCCCCTGGGGGGCGCAGGACACTGAAGCTTTCTTT.

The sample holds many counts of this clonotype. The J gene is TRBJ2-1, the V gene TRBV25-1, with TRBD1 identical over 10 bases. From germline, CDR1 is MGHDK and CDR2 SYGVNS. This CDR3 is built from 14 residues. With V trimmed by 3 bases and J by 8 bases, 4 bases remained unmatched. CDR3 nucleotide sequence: TGTGCCAGCAGTGACGGGACAGGGGTCGATGAGCAGTTCTTC. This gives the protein CASSDGTGVDEQFF.